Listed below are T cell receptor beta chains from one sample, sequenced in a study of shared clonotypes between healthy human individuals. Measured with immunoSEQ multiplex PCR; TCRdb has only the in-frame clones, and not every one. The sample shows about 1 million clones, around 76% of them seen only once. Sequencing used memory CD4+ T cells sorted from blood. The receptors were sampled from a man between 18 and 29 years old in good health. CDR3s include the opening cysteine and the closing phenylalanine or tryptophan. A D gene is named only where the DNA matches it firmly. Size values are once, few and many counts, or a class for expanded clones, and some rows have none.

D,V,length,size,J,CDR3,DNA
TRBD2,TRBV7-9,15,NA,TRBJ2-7,CASSFSGASSYEQYF,TGTGCCAGCAGTTTCAGCGGGGCCTCATCCTACGAGCAGTACTTC
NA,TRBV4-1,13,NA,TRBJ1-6,CASSQDYNSPLHF,TGCGCCAGCAGCCAAGATTACAATTCACCCCTCCACTTT
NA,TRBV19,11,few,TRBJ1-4,CASSVQEKLFF,TGTGCCAGTAGTGTACAAGAAAAACTGTTTTTT
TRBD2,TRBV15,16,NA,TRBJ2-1,CATSRDGGSAYNEQFF,TGTGCCACCAGCAGAGATGGCGGGAGCGCTTACAATGAGCAGTTCTTC
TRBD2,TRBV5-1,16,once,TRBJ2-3,CASATGLAGGQDTQYF,TGCGCCAGCGCTACCGGACTAGCGGGGGGGCAAGATACGCAGTATTTT
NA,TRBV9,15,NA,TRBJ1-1,CASSVRAGGPGEAFF,TGTGCCAGCAGCGTGAGGGCCGGGGGGCCGGGTGAAGCTTTCTTT
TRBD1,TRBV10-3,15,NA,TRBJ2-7,CAISESDRGRYEQYF,TGTGCCATCAGTGAGTCCGACAGGGGGCGATACGAGCAGTACTTC
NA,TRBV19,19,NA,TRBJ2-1,CASSIGALKGQSSYNEQFF,TGTGCCAGTAGTATAGGGGCCCTAAAGGGTCAGAGCTCCTACAATGAGCAGTTCTTC
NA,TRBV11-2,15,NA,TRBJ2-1,CASSLSVGSYNEQFF,TGTGCCAGCAGCTTATCCGTCGGCTCCTACAATGAGCAGTTCTTC
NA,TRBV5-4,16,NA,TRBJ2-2,CASSSGPNLIDGELFF,TGTGCCAGCAGCTCCGGACCAAACCTTATTGATGGGGAGCTGTTTTTT
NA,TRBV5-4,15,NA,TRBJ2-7,CASSLDRVGGGEQYF,TGTGCCAGCAGCTTGGACAGGGTCGGAGGTGGCGAGCAGTACTTC
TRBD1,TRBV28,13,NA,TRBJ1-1,CASSLIRGQVAFF,TGTGCCAGCAGTTTAATCAGGGGGCAGGTAGCTTTCTTT
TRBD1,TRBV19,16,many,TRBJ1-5,CASSPLTGGGNQPQHF,TGTGCCAGTAGTCCCCTGACAGGGGGAGGCAATCAGCCCCAGCATTTT
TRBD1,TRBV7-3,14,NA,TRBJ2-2,CASRGTGNTGELFF,TGTGCCAGCAGGGGGACAGGGAACACCGGGGAGCTGTTTTTT
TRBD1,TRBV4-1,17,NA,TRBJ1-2,CASSQDLTTGASYGHTF,TGCGCCAGCAGCCAAGATCTCACAACAGGGGCTTCATATGGCCACACCTTC
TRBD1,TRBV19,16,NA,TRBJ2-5,CASSVKGGQGWETQYF,TGTGCCAGTAGTGTCAAAGGGGGACAGGGGTGGGAGACCCAGTACTTC
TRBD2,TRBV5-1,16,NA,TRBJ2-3,CASSLVLAGGTDTQYF,TGCGCCAGCAGCTTGGTTCTAGCGGGGGGCACAGATACGCAGTATTTT
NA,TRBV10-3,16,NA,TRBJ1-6,CATNPGPSSYNSPLHF,TGTGCCACCAATCCGGGCCCCAGCTCCTATAATTCACCCCTCCACTTT
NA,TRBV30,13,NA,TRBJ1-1,CAWSTQMNTEAFF,TGTGCCTGGAGTACACAGATGAACACTGAAGCTTTCTTT
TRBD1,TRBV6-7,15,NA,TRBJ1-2,CASSLKGALNYGYTF,TGTGCCAGCAGCCTAAAGGGGGCCCTCAACTATGGCTACACCTTC
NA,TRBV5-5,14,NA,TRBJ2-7,CASSLDWGGYEQYF,TGTGCCAGCAGCTTGGACTGGGGCGGCTACGAGCAGTACTTC
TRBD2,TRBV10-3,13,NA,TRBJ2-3,CAITSGVTDTQYF,TGTGCCATCACTAGCGGGGTCACAGATACGCAGTATTTT
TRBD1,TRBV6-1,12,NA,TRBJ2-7,CASSGGSYEQYF,TGTGCCAGCTCAGGGGGATCCTACGAGCAGTACTTC
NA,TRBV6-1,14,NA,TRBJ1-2,CASSVQGPLGGYTF,TGTGCCAGCAGTGTCCAGGGACCCCTCGGTGGCTACACCTTC
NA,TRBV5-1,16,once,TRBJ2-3,CASAPNSGGGADTQYF,TGCGCCAGCGCCCCGAATTCCGGTGGTGGGGCAGATACGCAGTATTTT
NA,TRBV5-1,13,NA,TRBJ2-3,CASTNPGGDTQYF,TGCGCCAGCACCAACCCGGGTGGAGATACGCAGTATTTT
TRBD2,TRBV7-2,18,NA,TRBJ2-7,CASSSPVGLAGLSYEQYF,TGTGCCAGCAGCTCTCCTGTAGGACTAGCGGGTCTCTCCTACGAGCAGTACTTC
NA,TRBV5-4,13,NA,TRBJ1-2,CASSPGPNYGYTF,TGTGCCAGCAGCCCGGGACCCAACTATGGCTACACCTTC
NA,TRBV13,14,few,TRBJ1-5,CASSEQGRGQPQHF,TGTGCCAGCAGCGAGCAGGGGAGGGGACAGCCCCAGCATTTT
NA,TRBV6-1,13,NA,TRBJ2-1,CASSLRSGNEQFF,TGTGCCAGCAGTCTTCGATCGGGCAATGAGCAGTTCTTC
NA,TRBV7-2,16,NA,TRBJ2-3,CASSLLSGSTTDTQYF,TGTGCCAGCAGCTTACTTTCAGGTTCAACCACAGATACGCAGTATTTT
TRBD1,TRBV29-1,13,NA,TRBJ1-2,CSVGGQPSRGYTF,TGCAGCGTTGGGGGACAGCCTTCTAGAGGCTACACCTTC
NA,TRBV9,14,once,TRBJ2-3,CASSLGPPPDTQYF,TGTGCCAGCAGCTTAGGGCCCCCCCCAGATACGCAGTATTTT
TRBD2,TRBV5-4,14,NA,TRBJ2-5,CASSAGGGRETQYF,TGTGCCAGCAGCGCGGGGGGGGGCAGAGAGACCCAGTACTTC
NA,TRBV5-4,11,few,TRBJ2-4,CASSLNDIQYF,TGTGCCAGCAGCTTGAATGACATTCAGTACTTC
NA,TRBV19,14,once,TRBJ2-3,CASSMSGVPDTQYF,TGTGCCAGTAGTATGTCAGGTGTACCAGATACGCAGTATTTT